Each of the 14 T cell receptor beta chains below was sequenced from the same sample in a study of blood T cell repertoires in COVID-19. The protocol was immunoSEQ multiplex PCR, while the TCRdb copy is restricted to in-frame clones and leaves out a portion. The data show about 200,000 clones, roughly 87% seen once. The sample taken for sequencing was peripheral blood. Source of these receptors: a middle-aged man with active or convalescent COVID-19.

The gene calls are TRBV4-1 and TRBJ1-4; TRBD1 might be the D (5 bases). From germline, CDR1 is MGHRA and CDR2 YSYEKL. Trimming took off 2 bases at V and 3 bases at J, with 10 bases between the two ends. The CDR3 runs 15 residues. CDR3 sequence (DNA): TGCGCCAGCAGCCAACCGGGGGAGGCTAATGAAAAACTGTTTTTT. Its translation: CASSQPGEANEKLFF.

The genes are TRBV7-8 and TRBJ2-2, with 8 bases aligning to TRBD1. This CDR3 is built from 15 residues. After removal of 5 bases from V and 3 bases from J, the junction contained 5 bases not matched to a gene. In germline, CDR1 is SGHVS, CDR2 FQNEAQ. CDR3 sequence reads: CASSRHRGDTGELFF. CDR3 in DNA: TGTGCCAGCAGCCGCCACAGGGGGGACACCGGGGAGCTGTTTTTT.

The V and J genes are TRBV7-3 and TRBJ2-3, with a tentative D call TRBD2 (6 bases). The CDR3 has 14 amino acids. V lost 4 bases, J lost 3 bases, and 11 bases lay in between. Germline-derived CDR1 and CDR2 are SGHTA and FQGTGA. The CDR3 DNA reads as TGTGCCAGCAGCTCGATCGCGGGGACAGATACGCAGTATTTT. As protein: CASSSIAGTDTQYF.

V and J are TRBV2 and TRBJ1-2; 9 nucleotides match TRBD1. The CDR3 runs 15 residues. V trimming: 6 bases; J trimming: 0 bases; junction bases outside the gene matches: 5. The V gene's germline CDR1 is SNHLY and CDR2 FYNNEI. CDR3 bases: TGTGCCAGCAGGACAGGGGGGCCTGCTAACTATGGCTACACCTTC. It yields the protein CASRTGGPANYGYTF.

The V gene is TRBV5-1, the J gene TRBJ2-5; 15 bases line up with TRBD2. CDR1 and CDR2 from the germline V gene are SGHRS and YFSETQ. This CDR3 has 17 residues. V trimming: 3 bases; J trimming: 4 bases; junction bases outside the gene matches: 7. The CDR3 DNA reads TGCGCCAGCAGCTCCGGACTAGCGGGAGGGCCTAGAGAGACCCAGTACTTC. The encoded protein is CASSSGLAGGPRETQYF.

J is TRBJ1-1 and V is TRBV18; 8 nucleotides align to TRBD1. Unmatched junction bases numbered 6, after V lost 6 bases and J lost 3 bases. The CDR3 is 14 amino acids. Looked up from germline, CDR1 is KGHSH and CDR2 is LQKENI. As DNA, the CDR3 is TGTGCCAGCTCCCAGACAGGGGACGACACTGAAGCTTTCTTT. Protein product: CASSQTGDDTEAFF.

The rearrangement links TRBV19 to TRBJ2-2; tentatively, D is TRBD1 (5 bases). V was shortened by 1 base and J by 4 bases, with 10 bases between the two germline ends. The CDR3 extends over 15 amino acids. CDR1 LNHDA and CDR2 SQIVND come from the germline V gene (reference sequence). CDR3 sequence: CASSIAGISTGELFF. DNA for the CDR3: TGTGCCAGTAGTATAGCAGGGATCAGCACCGGGGAGCTGTTTTTT. The complete variable domain, with remaining parts taken from reference TRBV19 and TRBJ2-2, reads DGGITQSPKYLFRKEGQNVTLSCEQNLNHDAMYWYRQDPGQGLRLIYYSQIVNDFQKGDIAEGYSVSREKKESFPLTVTSAQKNPTAFYLCASSIAGISTGELFFGEGSRLTVL.

The rearrangement joins TRBV29-1 to TRBJ2-1; 9 nucleotides align to TRBD2. This CDR3 contains 11 residues. CDR1 is SQVTM and CDR2 is ANQGSEA in the germline V gene. This chain's CDR3 is CSSAGGDEQFF. Here the CDR3 DNA reads TGCAGTTCAGCGGGAGGCGATGAGCAGTTCTTC.

The chain uses TRBV6-5 and TRBJ2-3; 8 bases fit TRBD1. Germline trimming cut 6 bases from V and 6 bases from J; bases unmatched to any gene: 8. Germline V gene lookup returns CDR1 MNHEY and CDR2 SVGAGI. The CDR3 runs 14 residues. In DNA, the CDR3 is TGTGCCAGCAGGATTGCAGGGGGCAGGGATACGCAGTATTTT. Its translation: CASRIAGGRDTQYF.

This chain uses TRBV27 with TRBJ2-7; D may be TRBD1 (5 bases). CDR1 and CDR2 from the germline V gene are MNHEY and SMNVEV (reference sequence). V was clipped by 5 bases and J by 4 bases, with 18 bases between them. CDR3 size: 15 residues. The CDR3 loop reads CASSLSSWGQYEQYF. DNA of the CDR3: TGTGCCAGCAGTCTCTCGAGTTGGGGCCAATACGAGCAGTACTTC.

The V and J genes are TRBV18 and TRBJ1-3; no firm D call. Germline CDR1 and CDR2: KGHSH and LQKENI. This CDR3 is built from 15 residues. V was clipped by 0 bases and J by 0 bases, with 6 bases between them. The CDR3 DNA sequence: TGTGCCAGCTCACCACCGACTCCCTCTGGAAACACCATATATTTT. This codes for CASSPPTPSGNTIYF.

The rearrangement uses TRBV19 and TRBJ1-1; 7 bases are a match to TRBD1. The V gene end was trimmed by 5 bases and the J gene end by 3 bases; junction bases not matched to a gene: 6. Germline values: CDR1 LNHDA, CDR2 SQIVND (reference sequence). CDR3 length: 14 residues. The CDR3 here is CASSARGTDTEAFF. The CDR3 DNA is TGTGCCAGTAGTGCCAGGGGGACAGACACTGAAGCTTTCTTT.

V gene TRBV7-9 combines with J gene TRBJ2-2, with 7 bases aligning to TRBD2. V shed 4 bases, J shed 7 bases, and the junction held 15 bases outside the gene matches. CDR3 length: 17 residues. CDR1 SEHNR and CDR2 FQNEAQ come from the germline V gene (reference sequence). The CDR3 reads CASSSEGISGLIGELFF. The DNA of the CDR3 is TGTGCCAGCAGCTCCGAGGGAATTAGCGGGCTAATCGGGGAGCTGTTTTTT.

This sequence joins TRBV24-1 and TRBJ2-3; 7 bases fit TRBD2. The ends lost 0 bases at V and 4 bases at J; junction bases unmatched: 9. The CDR3 covers 17 residues. CDR1 and CDR2 (germline): KGHDR, SFDVKD. The CDR3 spells CATSDLPSLGGADTQYF. CDR3 bases: TGTGCCACCAGTGATTTGCCGTCTTTGGGGGGGGCAGATACGCAGTATTTT.